The 22 T cell receptor beta chains below were found in one sample sequenced in a study of yellow fever vaccine responses in identical twins. TCRdb redid the calling of the RT-PCR reads with MiXCR, one entry per CDR3 protein. The profile shows about 6,000 distinct CDR3 sequences, 60% to 80% of them singletons. Sample: T cells from blood (PBMCs), unsorted or a sorted subset (not recorded which), taken before or after yellow fever vaccination (not recorded which). Receptors were obtained from a woman younger than 30 who received the yellow fever vaccine.

The chain carries TRBV10-3 and TRBJ1-2; the D is unclear. The ends were cut back, 2 bases at V and 1 base at J, with 8 bases in the middle. Looked up from germline, CDR1 is ENHRY and CDR2 is SYGVKD. The CDR3 loop spans 14 amino acids. CDR3 residues: CAISEIVINYGYTF. In DNA form, the CDR3 reads TGTGCCATCAGTGAGATTGTTATTAACTATGGCTACACCTTC.

The chain links TRBV28 to TRBJ1-1; D remains ambiguous. The V gene's germline CDR1 is MDHEN and CDR2 SYDVKM. This CDR3 is 14 amino acids long. Trimming took 6 bases from V and 0 from J, leaving 11 bases between them. CDR3: CASSPGPLNTEAFF. CDR3 in DNA: TGTGCCAGCAGCCCCGGGCCTTTGAACACTGAAGCTTTCTTT.

V usage is TRBV9 and J usage is TRBJ2-5; TRBD1 aligns across 8 bases. The V and J ends lost 3 bases and 2 bases, in that order; junction bases with no gene match: 6. The germline CDR1 and CDR2 sequences are SGDLS and YYNGEE. The CDR3 covers 15 residues. CDR3 DNA sequence: TGTGCCAGCAGCGGACAGACAGGGGTACAAGAGACCCAGTACTTC. Residues: CASSGQTGVQETQYF.

The chain uses TRBV7-2 and TRBJ2-5; 10 nucleotides match TRBD2. V shed 7 bases and J 5 bases; nucleotides not matched to a gene: 7. Germline CDR1 reads SGHTA; CDR2 reads FQGNSA. The CDR3 covers 14 residues. The chain's CDR3 is CASNLAGGTETQYF. The CDR3 DNA sequence: TGTGCCAGCAATTTAGCGGGGGGCACGGAGACCCAGTACTTC.

This chain connects TRBV12-3 or TRBV12-4 to TRBJ1-1, with D maybe TRBD1 (6 bases). V was clipped by 3 bases and J by 5 bases, with 13 bases between them. CDR3 length: 14 amino acids. CDR3 bases: TGTGCCAGCAGTTTGTTGAACAGGGATACTGAAGCTTTCTTT. Protein: CASSLLNRDTEAFF.

The V and J genes are TRBV12-3 or TRBV12-4 and TRBJ1-5, with D possibly being TRBD1 (5 bases). V was cut by 6 bases and J by 5 bases, with 14 bases left in between. The CDR3 sequence is 14 residues long. This CDR3 is CASSSRGWDQPQHF. CDR3 sequence (DNA): TGTGCCAGCAGCTCCCGGGGGTGGGATCAGCCCCAGCATTTT.

This clonotype was observed once. The V and J genes are TRBV12-3 or TRBV12-4 and TRBJ2-7; D may be TRBD1 (5 bases). The V and J ends lost 0 bases and 2 bases respectively, with 8 bases between them. This CDR3 has 14 residues. Here the CDR3 reads CASSLALGPYEQYF. The CDR3 coding sequence is TGTGCCAGCAGTTTAGCGCTGGGGCCCTACGAGCAGTACTTC.

This clonotype was counted between two and nine times. The gene calls are TRBV11-3 and TRBJ2-3, with D perhaps TRBD1 or TRBD2 (6 bases each). This CDR3 has 14 residues. Trimming removed 1 base at V and 5 bases at J, with 10 bases between. Germline V lookup: CDR1 SGHNT, CDR2 YENEEA. The CDR3 spells CASSLGGAVDTQYF. CDR3 nucleotides: TGTGCCAGCAGCTTAGGGGGGGCCGTAGATACGCAGTATTTT.

The chain joins TRBV5-5 to TRBJ1-1, with TRBD1 as a possible D gene (5 bases). This CDR3 is built from 13 residues. Germline V CDR1 and CDR2: SGHKS, YYEKEE (reference sequence). Trimming pared 4 bases from V and 5 bases from J, leaving 12 bases between. CDR3 residues: CASSPPWGTEAFF. The CDR3 DNA is TGTGCCAGCAGCCCTCCATGGGGGACTGAAGCTTTCTTT.

This clonotype showed up just a few times. V usage is TRBV30 and J usage is TRBJ2-7, with D hard to call. Trimming shortened V by 4 bases and J by 2 bases, and 15 bases separated the two germline ends. CDR3 length equals 14 residues. Germline values: CDR1 GTSNPN, CDR2 SVGIG (reference sequence). The CDR3 DNA reads TGTGCCTGGACTCCGGGCCCCGGAACCTACGAGCAGTACTTC. Translating gives CAWTPGPGTYEQYF.

The rearrangement uses TRBV15 and TRBJ2-7; 7 bases are a match to TRBD2. V was pared by 0 bases and J by 6 bases, with 5 bases of the junction left unmatched. This CDR3 region has 14 residues. CDR1 LNHNV and CDR2 YYDKDF come from the germline V gene (reference sequence). CDR3 DNA: TGTGCCACCAGCAGAGATGGGAGGGATCGCGAGCAGTACTTC. This encodes CATSRDGRDREQYF.

The rearrangement joins TRBV20-1 to TRBJ2-5, with a weak D call TRBD2 (5 bases). The CDR3 contains 14 residues. The V gene's germline CDR1 is DFQATT and CDR2 SNEGSKA (reference sequence). V lost 7 bases, J lost 4 bases, and 19 bases lay in between. The CDR3 sequence is CSVLPGSAGETQYF. Written as DNA, the CDR3 is TGCAGTGTTCTACCGGGATCCGCGGGAGAGACCCAGTACTTC.

V usage is TRBV4-2 and J usage is TRBJ2-6; D may match TRBD1 or TRBD2 (5 bases each). V lost 1 base and J 4 bases, leaving 11 bases between the germline ends. Germline CDR1 reads LGHNA; CDR2 reads YNFKEQ. This CDR3 contains 16 residues. CDR3 amino acids: CASSQGGATGANVLTF. In DNA, the CDR3 is TGTGCCAGCAGCCAAGGAGGGGCAACAGGGGCCAACGTCCTGACTTTC.

This clonotype was recorded once. The chain recombines TRBV15 with TRBJ2-3; D perhaps matches TRBD1 (5 bases). CDR1 LNHNV and CDR2 YYDKDF come from the germline V gene (reference sequence). This CDR3 is built from 14 residues. The V end was cut by 0 bases, the J end by 6 bases, with 10 bases between. CDR3 region: CATSRDRGQDTQYF. The CDR3 DNA reads as TGTGCCACCAGCAGAGATAGGGGCCAGGATACGCAGTATTTT.

The genes are TRBV11-1 and TRBJ2-5, with D perhaps TRBD2 (5 bases). Deletions cut 5 bases from V and 5 bases from J, with 15 bases between. From germline, CDR1 is SGHAT and CDR2 FQDESV (reference sequence). The CDR3 runs 14 residues. CDR3 sequence (DNA): TGTGCCAGCAGCCCGGAGGTGCGACGGGAGACCCAGTACTTC. Translated, it gives CASSPEVRRETQYF.

V usage is TRBV20-1 and J usage is TRBJ2-1; no definite D call. The CDR3 has 12 amino acids. Germline V lookup: CDR1 DFQATT, CDR2 SNEGSKA (reference sequence). V was shortened by 3 bases and J by 6 bases, with 9 bases between the two germline ends. The DNA for the CDR3 is TGCAGTGCTAGCCCGACTGGCAATGAGCAGTTCTTC. Translation gives CSASPTGNEQFF.

The gene calls are TRBV11-3 and TRBJ2-3, with TRBD2 identical over 14 bases. Germline CDR1 reads SGHNT; CDR2 reads YENEEA. Germline trimming cut 3 bases from V and 6 bases from J; bases unmatched to any gene: 2. The length of the CDR3 is 15 residues. This CDR3 reads CASSLTSGRVDTQYF. In DNA form, the CDR3 reads TGTGCCAGCAGCTTGACTAGCGGGAGGGTGGATACGCAGTATTTT.

This chain uses TRBV18 with TRBJ2-3; D gene ambiguous. The CDR3 totals 14 residues. V lost 2 bases to trimming and J lost 0 bases, with 6 bases between them. Germline V lookup: CDR1 KGHSH, CDR2 LQKENI. The CDR3 protein is CASSPTRSTDTQYF. For the CDR3, the DNA is TGTGCCAGCTCACCAACCCGTAGCACAGATACGCAGTATTTT.

The V gene is TRBV29-1, the J gene TRBJ2-7, with D uncertain. The CDR3 is 13 amino acids. Trimming removed 4 bases from V and 3 bases from J, with 13 bases in between. From germline, CDR1 is SQVTM and CDR2 ANQGSEA. This CDR3 reads CSVVGPEDYEQYF. Here the CDR3 DNA reads TGCAGCGTTGTCGGCCCCGAAGACTACGAGCAGTACTTC.

This clonotype has only a few counts. The chain couples TRBV21-1 to TRBJ2-3; TRBD2 is the table's D call, not checked against the DNA. TRBV21-1 constitutes a pseudogene. The CDR3 contains 12 residues. Written as DNA, the CDR3 is TGTGCCAGCAGCTTAGGGCAAGATACGCAGTATTTT. This encodes CASSLGQDTQYF.

The chain carries TRBV23-1 and TRBJ2-7; a possible D gene is TRBD2 (5 bases). TRBV23-1 is an ORF, and what it does is uncertain. V lost 0 bases and J 5 bases, leaving 17 bases between the germline ends. The CDR3 length is 16 residues. The CDR3 DNA follows: TGCGCCAGCAGTCAATCTGGAGGCCGCCCGTGGAACGAGCAGTACTTC. Protein: CASSQSGGRPWNEQYF.

This clonotype has a handful of counts. This chain links TRBV3-1 with TRBJ2-1; 8 nucleotides line up with TRBD1. The CDR3 is 14 residues long. Trimming took 5 bases from V and 3 from J; bases not matched to a gene: 3. CDR1 is LGHDT, CDR2 YNNKEL, per germline (reference sequence). CDR3 amino acids: CASSFTGGYNEQFF. The CDR3 nucleotides read TGTGCCAGCAGCTTTACAGGGGGCTACAATGAGCAGTTCTTC.